Below, one T cell receptor (beta chain) is given with its context. Its antigen is as yet unknown. Mismatch with germline at one junction end may stem from a read error. The sample originates from a study of blood T cells in healthy people across ages. Primers used in a second PCR of about 7 to 12 cycles were a sample-barcoded 5' primer and a J-beta primer mix. Each CDR3 protein is one row after TCRdb ran MiXCR on the 5' RACE reads. The repertoire holds 920,000 or so distinct CDR3 sequences, with 40% to 55% as singletons. Whole-study results and caveats: Whereas aged donors had fewer naive CD4+ cells, long-lived donors had more of them and higher diversity.

This CDR3 is built from 15 residues. Germline V lookup: CDR1 MNHEY, CDR2 SMNVEV (reference sequence). This receptor was taken from a woman between 55 and 75 years old in good health. The chain links TRBV27 to TRBJ2-3; the match to TRBD2 covers 10 bases. Sequenced: blood. CDR3 residues: CARRPTSGRTDTQYF. The DNA for the CDR3 is TGTGCCCGCAGACCGACTAGCGGGCGAACAGATACGCAGTATTTT.